This T cell receptor beta chain was identified during a study of siplizumab effects on memory and regulatory T cells. The study, taken as a whole, reports: Naive T cells, seemingly more diverse than memory cells, seemed major alloresponse contributors. Roughly 75-95% of proliferating CD4+ or CD8+ clones defied assignment to a naive or memory phenotype.

Using immunoSEQ multiplex PCR, the repertoire was profiled, and TCRdb retains in-frame clones only, with some absent. The sample comprises approximately 100,000 clones, around 92% of which are singletons, and 0.65% to 0.8% rests with the top ten. Trimming cost V 4 bases and J 2 bases; bases outside gene matches: 5. This CDR3 is built from 16 residues. Germline CDR1 reads SGHRS; CDR2 reads YFSETQ. Worth noting for this clone: Its target is unknown.

Source material: Tregs sorted from blood. The chain combines TRBV5-1 with TRBJ2-3, with 12 bases that match TRBD2. The sequence came from a human donor in good health. CDR3 region: CASSLTSGRTTDTQYF. The CDR3 nucleotides are TGCGCCAGCAGCCTTACTAGCGGGAGGACCACAGATACGCAGTATTTT.